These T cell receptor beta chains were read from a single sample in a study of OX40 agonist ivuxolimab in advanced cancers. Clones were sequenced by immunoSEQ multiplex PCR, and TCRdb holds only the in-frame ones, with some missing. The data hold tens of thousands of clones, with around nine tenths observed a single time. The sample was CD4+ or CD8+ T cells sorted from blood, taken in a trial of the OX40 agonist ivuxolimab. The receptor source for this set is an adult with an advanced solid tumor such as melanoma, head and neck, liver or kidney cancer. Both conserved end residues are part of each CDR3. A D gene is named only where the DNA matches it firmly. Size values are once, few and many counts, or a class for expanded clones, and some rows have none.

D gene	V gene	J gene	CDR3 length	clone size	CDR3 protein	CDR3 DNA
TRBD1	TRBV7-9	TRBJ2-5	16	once	CASSLVSDRGRETQYF	TGTGCCAGCAGCTTAGTATCCGACAGGGGGCGAGAGACCCAGTACTTC
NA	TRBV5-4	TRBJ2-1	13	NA	CASSFASGSNWFF	NA
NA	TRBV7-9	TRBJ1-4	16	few	CASSLAQGIGYEKLFF	TGTGCCAGCAGCTTAGCACAGGGTATTGGGTACGAAAAACTGTTTTTT
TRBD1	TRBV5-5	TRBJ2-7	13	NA	CASRDRDSHEQYF	TGTGCCAGCAGGGACAGGGACTCCCACGAGCAGTACTTC
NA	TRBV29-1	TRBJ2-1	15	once	CSVEARDLSYNEQFF	TGCAGCGTTGAAGCGAGGGACCTTTCCTACAATGAGCAGTTCTTC
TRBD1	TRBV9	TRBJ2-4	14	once	CASSAGGLENIQYF	TGTGCCAGCAGCGCAGGGGGCTTGGAAAACATTCAGTACTTC
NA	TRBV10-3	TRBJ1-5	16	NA	CAISESIQVSNQPQHF	TGTGCCATCAGTGAGTCGATCCAAGTTAGCAATCAGCCCCAGCATTTT
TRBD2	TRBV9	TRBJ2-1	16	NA	CASSVGGRGLYNEQFF	TGTGCCAGCAGCGTAGGCGGGAGGGGCCTTTACAATGAGCAGTTCTTC
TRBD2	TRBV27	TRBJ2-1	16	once	CASSLNGGRVSNEQFF	TGTGCCAGCAGTTTAAACGGCGGGAGGGTCAGCAATGAGCAGTTCTTC
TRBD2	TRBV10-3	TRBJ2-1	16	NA	CAIRRTSGNSSNEQFF	TGTGCCATCAGGAGGACTAGCGGGAATAGTTCCAATGAGCAGTTCTTC
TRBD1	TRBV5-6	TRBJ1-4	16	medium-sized	CASSRATGGNDEKLFF	TGTGCCAGCAGCCGAGCGACAGGGGGCAATGATGAAAAACTGTTTTTT
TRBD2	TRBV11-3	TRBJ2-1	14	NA	CASSNSGRAYEQFF	TGTGCCAGCAGCAACAGCGGGAGGGCGTATGAGCAGTTCTTC
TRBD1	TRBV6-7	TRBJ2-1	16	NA	CASSIPTGGSYNEQFF	TGTGCCAGCAGTATCCCGACAGGGGGCTCCTACAATGAGCAGTTCTTC
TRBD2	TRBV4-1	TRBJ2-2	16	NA	CASSQAGLADTGELFF	TGCGCCAGCAGCCAAGCAGGACTAGCGGACACCGGGGAGCTGTTTTTT
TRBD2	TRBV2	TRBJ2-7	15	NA	CASSGTSGSYYEQYF	TGTGCCAGCAGTGGGACTAGCGGGAGTTACTACGAGCAGTACTTC
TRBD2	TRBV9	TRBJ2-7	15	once	CASSVGGSGRYEQYF	TGTGCCAGCAGCGTAGGCGGTAGCGGGAGGTACGAGCAGTACTTC
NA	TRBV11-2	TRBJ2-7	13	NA	CASSLGTADEQYF	TGTGCCAGCAGCCTAGGGACCGCCGACGAGCAGTACTTC
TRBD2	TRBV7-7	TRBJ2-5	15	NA	CASTETSGGQETQYF	TGTGCCAGCACCGAGACTAGCGGGGGTCAAGAGACCCAGTACTTC
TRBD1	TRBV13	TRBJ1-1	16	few	CASSLVPGGSGTEAFF	TGTGCCAGCAGCTTAGTCCCAGGGGGCTCCGGCACTGAAGCTTTCTTT
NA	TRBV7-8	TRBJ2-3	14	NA	CASSLWGGPDTQYF	TGTGCCAGCAGCTTATGGGGGGGGCCTGATACGCAGTATTTT
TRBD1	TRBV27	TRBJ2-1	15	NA	CASSSSTGVYNEQFF	TGTGCCAGCAGTTCCTCGACAGGGGTCTATAATGAGCAGTTCTTC
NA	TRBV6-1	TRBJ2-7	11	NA	CATTSSYEQYF	TGTGCCACGACTAGCTCCTACGAGCAGTACTTC
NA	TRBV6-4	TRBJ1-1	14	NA	CASSQEQRGTEAFF	TGTGCCAGCAGTCAGGAACAAAGGGGGACCGAAGCTTTCTTT
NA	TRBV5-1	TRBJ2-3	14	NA	CASSADSYTDTQYF	TGCGCCAGCAGCGCGGACAGTTACACAGATACGCAGTATTTT
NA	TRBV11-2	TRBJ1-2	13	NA	CASSLGQFYGYTF	TGTGCCAGCAGCTTAGGCCAGTTCTATGGCTACACCTTC
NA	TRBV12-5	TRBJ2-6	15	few	CASGPGISGANVLTF	TGTGCTAGTGGTCCTGGGATCTCTGGGGCCAACGTCCTGACTTTC
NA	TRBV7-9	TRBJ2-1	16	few	CASSPRQRVVSNEQFF	TGTGCCAGCAGCCCCCGGCAGAGGGTGGTCTCCAATGAGCAGTTCTTC
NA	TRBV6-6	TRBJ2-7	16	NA	CASSPAARQGAYEQYF	TGTGCCAGCAGCCCGGCCGCAAGGCAGGGAGCCTACGAGCAGTACTTC
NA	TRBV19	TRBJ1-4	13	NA	CASSGGLYEKLFF	TGTGCCAGTAGTGGGGGGCTGTATGAAAAACTGTTTTTT
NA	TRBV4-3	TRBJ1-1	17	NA	CASSQGTQGSWATEAFF	TGCGCCAGCAGCCAAGGGACCCAGGGTTCCTGGGCAACTGAAGCTTTCTTT
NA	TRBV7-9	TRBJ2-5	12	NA	CASSAGLETQYF	TGTGCCAGCAGCGCGGGACTAGAGACCCAGTACTTC
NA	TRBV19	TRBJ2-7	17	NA	CASSIAGPPSVSYEQYF	TGTGCCAGTAGTATAGCAGGGCCCCCTTCGGTCTCCTACGAGCAGTACTTC
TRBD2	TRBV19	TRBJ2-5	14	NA	CASTPSGRMETQYF	TGTGCCAGTACTCCTAGCGGGAGGATGGAGACCCAGTACTTC
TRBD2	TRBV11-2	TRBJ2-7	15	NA	CASSLESGRVYEQYF	TGTGCCAGCAGCTTAGAGAGCGGGAGGGTGTACGAGCAGTACTTC
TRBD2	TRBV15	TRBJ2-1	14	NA	CATSIGLGNNEQFF	TGTGCCACCAGCATTGGACTAGGGAACAATGAGCAGTTCTTC
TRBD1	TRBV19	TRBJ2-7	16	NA	CASSIDSTGGNYEQYF	TGTGCCAGTAGTATAGATTCGACAGGGGGGAACTACGAGCAGTACTTC
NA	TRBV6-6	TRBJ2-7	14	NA	CASSYSNGYYEQYF	TGTGCCAGCAGTTACTCGAATGGCTACTACGAGCAGTACTTC
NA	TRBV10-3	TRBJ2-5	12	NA	CAISEGGETQYF	TGTGCCATCAGTGAAGGGGGAGAGACCCAGTACTTC
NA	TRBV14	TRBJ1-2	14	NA	CTSSPTSGPYGYTF	TGTACCAGCAGCCCGACGAGCGGCCCTTATGGCTACACCTTC
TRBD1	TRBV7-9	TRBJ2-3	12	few	CASSVGTAAQYF	TGTGCCAGCAGCGTAGGGACAGCAGCGCAGTATTTT
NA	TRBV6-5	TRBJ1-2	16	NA	CASSYLLPLDGDGYTF	TGTGCCAGCAGTTACTTACTCCCCCTGGACGGAGATGGCTACACCTTC
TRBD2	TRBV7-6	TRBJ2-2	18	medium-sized	CASSPSPSGRVNTGELFF	TGTGCCAGCAGCCCCAGCCCTAGCGGGAGGGTGAACACCGGGGAGCTGTTTTTT
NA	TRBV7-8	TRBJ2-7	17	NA	CASSLGYTGRKSYEQYF	TGTGCCAGCAGCTTAGGATATACGGGGCGGAAGTCCTACGAGCAGTACTTC
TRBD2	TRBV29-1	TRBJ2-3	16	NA	CSVDWTSGRNTDTQYF	TGCAGCGTAGACTGGACTAGCGGGAGGAACACAGATACGCAGTATTTT
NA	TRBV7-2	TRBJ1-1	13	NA	CASTFGLNTEAFF	TGTGCCAGCACCTTCGGGCTGAACACTGAAGCTTTCTTT
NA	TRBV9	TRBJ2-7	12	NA	CASKGVGLEQYF	TGTGCCAGCAAGGGGGTTGGGCTCGAGCAGTACTTC
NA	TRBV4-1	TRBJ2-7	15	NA	CASSQERGSSDEQYF	TGCGCCAGCAGCCAAGAGAGGGGATCATCGGACGAGCAGTACTTC
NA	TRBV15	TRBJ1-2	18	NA	CATSSDMARGKKDYGYTF	TGTGCCACCAGCAGTGACATGGCTCGCGGGAAGAAGGACTATGGCTACACCTTC
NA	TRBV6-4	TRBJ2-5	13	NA	CASSRQEGETQYF	TGTGCCAGCAGCCGACAGGAGGGCGAGACCCAGTACTTC
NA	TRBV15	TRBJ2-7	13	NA	CATSRDSNNEQYF	TGTGCCACCAGCAGAGATTCCAACAACGAGCAGTACTTC
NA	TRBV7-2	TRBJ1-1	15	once	CASSLVLGENTEAFF	TGTGCCAGCAGCTTAGTTCTGGGGGAGAACACTGAAGCTTTCTTT
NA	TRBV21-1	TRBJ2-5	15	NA	CASSPRDRVRETQYF	TGTGCCAGCAGCCCCCGGGACAGGGTAAGGGAGACCCAGTACTTC
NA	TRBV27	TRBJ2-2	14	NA	CASSHGSNTGELFF	TGTGCCAGCAGTCATGGCAGTAACACCGGGGAGCTGTTTTTT
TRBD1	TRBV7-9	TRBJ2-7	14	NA	CASSHLTGGHEQYF	TGTGCCAGCAGCCACCTGACAGGGGGCCACGAGCAGTACTTC
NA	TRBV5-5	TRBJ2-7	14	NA	CASSLGSDAGEQYF	TGTGCCAGCAGCTTAGGTTCCGACGCGGGGGAGCAGTACTTC